This T cell receptor beta chain emerged from a study of shared clonotypes between healthy human individuals. The ends were cut back, 3 bases at V and 2 bases at J, with 14 bases in the middle. The CDR3 consists of 16 residues. Germline assignment: CDR1 LGHNA and CDR2 YNFKEQ. The donor cohort consisted entirely of Caucasian adults residing in Nashville, Tennessee. Each unsorted sample relied on 90 million or so PBMCs as its source of genomic DNA. Genomic DNA belonging to each subset was distributed in equal measure over several immunoSEQ plates. As handled by the study authors: Filtering differed for immunoSEQ, which gave only junction sequences without quality scores. Sequenced by immunoSEQ multiplex PCR; TCRdb stores in-frame clones only, minus some. Clone size and V and J calls were adopted from that table, with D and trimming inferred from the DNA. The profile shows about 510,000 clones, more than 65% of them singletons.

The genes are TRBV4-2 and TRBJ1-5; no firm D call. The TCR was taken from a woman aged 40 to 55 in good health. Some clones in this sample may be carry-over from other donors' samples. Sequencing was done on a sample of PBMCs. Written as DNA, the CDR3 is TGTGCCAGCAGCCAGCTGGGAAGCAGTGGCAATCAGCCCCAGCATTTT. It specifies CASSQLGSSGNQPQHF.